The present T cell receptor (beta chain) was sequenced within a study of blood T cell repertoires in COVID-19. The wider study: Samples of COVID-19 (acute and convalescent) were obtained from the United States, Italy and Spain. The cDNA or gDNA used as material had been derived from T cells, B-cell-depleted T cells, or PBMCs.

In the original analysis: Amplification from reference gene primers served as the basis for estimated nucleated cell counts. Generated by immunoSEQ multiplex PCR, the TCRdb table keeps only in-frame clones and is missing some. V and J calls and clone size are those listed in that table; D and trimming were worked out from the DNA. This sample carries a few hundred thousand clones, under 90% of them seen once, and the ten largest clones take around 18%. The clonotype originates from an elderly woman with active or convalescent COVID-19. Sequencing was performed on peripheral blood.

In DNA, the CDR3 is TGTGCCAGCAGTCTGCGGACAAACTATGGCTACACCTTC. Its protein product is CASSLRTNYGYTF. The V gene is TRBV28, the J gene TRBJ1-2; D is perhaps TRBD1 (5 bases). Germline CDR1 MDHEN, CDR2 SYDVKM. Trimming pared 5 bases from V and 2 bases from J, leaving 9 bases between. CDR3 length: 13 residues.